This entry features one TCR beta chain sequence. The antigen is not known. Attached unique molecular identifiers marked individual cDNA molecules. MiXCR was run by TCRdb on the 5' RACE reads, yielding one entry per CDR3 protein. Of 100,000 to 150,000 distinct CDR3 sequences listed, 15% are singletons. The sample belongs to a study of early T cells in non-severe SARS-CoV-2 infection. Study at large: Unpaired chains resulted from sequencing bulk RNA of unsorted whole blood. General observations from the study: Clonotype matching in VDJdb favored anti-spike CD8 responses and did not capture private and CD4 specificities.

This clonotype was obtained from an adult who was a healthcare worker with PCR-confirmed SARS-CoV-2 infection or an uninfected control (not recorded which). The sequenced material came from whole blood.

CDR3 amino acids: CASGLVLGNSYNSPLHF. Written as DNA, the CDR3 is TGTGCTAGTGGTTTGGTACTGGGGAACTCCTATAATTCACCCCTCCACTTT. The V call is TRBV12-5, the J call TRBJ1-6; D is uncertain. V gave up 0 bases and J gave up 0 bases, with 9 bases separating them. Germline CDR1 reads LGHNT; CDR2 reads FRNRAP. This CDR3 contains 17 residues.